Each of the 4 T cell receptor beta chains below was sequenced from the same sample in a study of T cell repertoires in cytomegalovirus infection. TCRdb reanalysed the reads using MiXCR and keeps one entry per CDR3 protein. The top ten clones hold more than 8.5% of a sample with roughly 500,000 distinct CDR3 sequences, around 10% of them seen once. Sequencing was performed on PBMCs. These receptors all come from a human donor in good health (CMV status not recorded). Some clones in this sample may be carry-over from other donors' samples.

Here the CDR3 DNA reads TGCAGTGCTAGAGCCCGCCCCGGGACAGGGTTCGACGAGCAGTACTTC. Translating gives CSARARPGTGFDEQYF. This chain joins TRBV20-1 and TRBJ2-7; 9 bases fit TRBD1. V gave up 1 base and J gave up 5 bases; unmatched junction bases: 12. This CDR3 region has 16 residues. Germline V gene lookup returns CDR1 DFQATT and CDR2 SNEGSKA (reference sequence).

This clonotype occurred many times. The chain links TRBV19 to TRBJ1-1; tentative D call: TRBD1 (6 bases). V gave up 10 bases and J gave up 1 base, with 16 bases separating them. The CDR3 length is 14 residues. Germline V lookup: CDR1 LNHDA, CDR2 SQIVND (reference sequence). CDR3: CAITPQGPNTEAFF. The DNA of the CDR3 is TGTGCCATTACCCCTCAGGGGCCGAACACTGAAGCTTTCTTT. Filled out from reference TRBV19 and TRBJ1-1, the complete variable domain reads DGGITQSPKYLFRKEGQNVTLSCEQNLNHDAMYWYRQDPGQGLRLIYYSQIVNDFQKGDIAEGYSVSREKKESFPLTVTSAQKNPTAFYLCAITPQGPNTEAFFGQGTRLTVV.

This clonotype was detected a few times. V usage is TRBV19 and J usage is TRBJ2-1, with 9 positions matching TRBD2. Germline assignment: CDR1 LNHDA and CDR2 SQIVND (reference sequence). This CDR3 is built from 15 residues. Trimming removed 6 bases from V and 7 bases from J; junction bases left unmatched: 10. CDR3 residues: CASRGLAQTNNEQFF. DNA of the CDR3: TGTGCCAGTAGGGGACTAGCACAGACTAATAATGAGCAGTTCTTC.

This clonotype was seen at least ten times. V and J are TRBV7-6 and TRBJ2-1; tentatively, D is TRBD1 or TRBD2 (6 bases each). V shed 5 bases and J shed 3 bases, with 17 bases lying between them. CDR1 SGHVS and CDR2 FNYEAQ come from the germline V gene. The CDR3 length is 16 residues. CDR3 sequence (DNA): TGTGCCAGCAGCGTTCTCGGGGGCGGTGGCTACAATGAGCAGTTCTTC. Its protein is CASSVLGGGGYNEQFF.